The rows below give T cell receptor beta chains drawn from one sample of a study of cytomegalovirus exposure and HLA in healthy donors. TCRdb's copy holds only in-frame clones and misses some; the assay was immunoSEQ multiplex PCR. The table shows over 95,000 clones, with 67% occurring only once. Sample: PBMCs. These receptors all come from a man younger than 35 in good health and CMV-seropositive. Each CDR3 is given with its conserved first and last residue. Fields, in order: clone size, J gene, V gene, D gene, CDR3 protein, CDR3 DNA. D genes are given only for firm matches. The listing skips clone size in some rows; elsewhere it reads once, few, many or a size class.

few	TRBJ1-4	TRBV4-1	-	CASSQVLSEKYSTNEKLFF	TGCGCCAGCAGCCAAGTTCTGTCAGAAAAATATTCAACTAATGAAAAACTGTTTTTT
-	TRBJ2-7	TRBV30	TRBD1	CAWSTGVTYEQYF	TGTGCCTGGTCGACAGGGGTCACCTACGAGCAGTACTTC
-	TRBJ1-1	TRBV2	-	CASSGEKITEAFF	TGTGCCAGCAGTGGGGAGAAGATCACTGAAGCTTTCTTT
once	TRBJ2-1	TRBV13	TRBD1	CASSPDRGRDNEQFF	TGTGCCAGCAGCCCTGACAGGGGGCGGGACAATGAGCAGTTCTTC
-	TRBJ1-2	TRBV18	TRBD1	CASSPPGGQSYGYTF	TGTGCCAGCTCACCACCTGGGGGACAGTCCTATGGCTACACCTTC
once	TRBJ2-5	TRBV5-1	TRBD1	CASSPTPTGKETQYF	TGCGCCAGCAGCCCCACACCGACAGGGAAAGAGACCCAGTACTTC
-	TRBJ1-6	TRBV28	TRBD1	CASSPGQGSSPLHF	TGTGCCAGCAGTCCGGGACAGGGTAGTTCACCCCTCCACTTT
few	TRBJ2-1	TRBV2	-	CASRGLGTNEQFF	TGTGCCAGCAGGGGACTGGGTACCAATGAGCAGTTCTTC
-	TRBJ2-4	TRBV11-3	TRBD2	CASGGENIQYF	TGTGCCAGCGGGGGGGAGAACATTCAGTACTTC
-	TRBJ2-1	TRBV11-2	TRBD1	CASSPWDSPYNEQFF	TGTGCCAGCAGCCCGTGGGACAGCCCGTACAATGAGCAGTTCTTC
-	TRBJ2-2	TRBV5-1	TRBD1	CASSPGTEAGELFF	TGCGCCAGCAGCCCCGGGACAGAGGCCGGGGAGCTGTTTTTT
once	TRBJ2-2	TRBV18	TRBD1	CASSPPGQGSNTGELFF	TGTGCCAGCTCACCTCCGGGACAGGGATCGAACACCGGGGAGCTGTTTTTT
once	TRBJ1-1	TRBV2	-	CASSVRDKAFF	TGTGCCAGCAGTGTTAGAGACAAAGCTTTCTTT
-	TRBJ2-5	TRBV6-1	-	CASSAPAGEGEETQYF	TGTGCCAGCAGTGCACCGGCAGGGGAAGGGGAAGAGACCCAGTACTTC
-	TRBJ1-4	TRBV25-1	-	CASSRDATNEKLFF	TGTGCCAGCAGCCGAGATGCAACTAATGAAAAACTGTTTTTT
-	TRBJ2-1	TRBV6-6	TRBD2	CASSMGLAGAGFF	TGTGCCAGCAGTATGGGACTAGCGGGGGCGGGGTTCTTC
once	TRBJ1-2	TRBV2	-	CASRLRFSTYGYTF	TGTGCCAGCAGGCTCAGGTTCTCCACCTATGGCTACACCTTC
few	TRBJ2-1	TRBV5-4	TRBD1	CASSLVGTDNNEQFF	TGTGCCAGCAGCTTGGTTGGGACAGATAACAATGAGCAGTTCTTC
few	TRBJ1-5	TRBV6-6	-	CATGLDQPQHF	TGTGCCACAGGGTTGGATCAGCCCCAGCATTTT
few	TRBJ1-4	TRBV2	-	CASHFSQVGEKLFF	TGTGCCAGTCACTTTTCCCAGGTTGGGGAAAAACTGTTTTTT
-	TRBJ1-5	TRBV2	-	CASRPGYSNQPQHF	TGTGCCAGCAGACCGGGGTATAGCAATCAGCCCCAGCATTTT
-	TRBJ1-2	TRBV27	TRBD1	CASSWQRTGPSGYTF	TGTGCCAGCAGTTGGCAAAGGACAGGCCCGTCTGGCTACACCTTC
few	TRBJ1-1	TRBV5-1	-	CASSFETGNTEAFF	TGCGCCAGCAGCTTTGAGACAGGGAACACTGAAGCTTTCTTT
-	TRBJ2-7	TRBV5-1	-	CASSFLGPYYEQYF	TGCGCCAGCAGCTTTTTGGGCCCCTACTACGAGCAGTACTTC
-	TRBJ1-5	TRBV28	TRBD1	CASSWEGQGYQPQHF	TGTGCCAGCAGTTGGGAGGGACAGGGATATCAGCCCCAGCATTTT
once	TRBJ2-5	TRBV30	-	CAWRQGSVETQYF	TGTGCCTGGAGGCAGGGTTCGGTAGAGACCCAGTACTTC
once	TRBJ1-6	TRBV6-5	TRBD1	CASSSPSGGWRSPLHF	TGTGCCAGCAGTTCCCCCTCAGGGGGCTGGCGATCACCCCTCCACTTT
once	TRBJ2-7	TRBV4-1	TRBD2	CASSQPGTSLYEQYF	TGCGCCAGCAGCCAACCCGGGACTAGCCTCTACGAGCAGTACTTC
-	TRBJ2-3	TRBV5-6	TRBD1	CASSLAPGQGSADTQYF	TGTGCCAGCAGCTTGGCCCCGGGACAGGGATCGGCAGATACGCAGTATTTT
few	TRBJ1-2	TRBV7-2	-	CASSLGGPYGYTF	TGTGCCAGCAGCTTAGGGGGGCCGTATGGCTACACCTTC
-	TRBJ1-5	TRBV6-6	TRBD1	CASSDRGNQPQHF	TGTGCCAGCAGCGACAGGGGCAATCAGCCCCAGCATTTT
-	TRBJ2-5	TRBV28	-	CASSLLWETPQETQYF	TGTGCCAGCAGTTTATTGTGGGAGACGCCGCAAGAGACCCAGTACTTC
few	TRBJ2-3	TRBV7-7	TRBD2	CASSHRQTSLDTQYF	TGTGCCAGCAGCCACCGTCAGACTAGCTTGGATACGCAGTATTTT
few	TRBJ2-3	TRBV7-2	-	CASSPGSDTQYF	TGTGCCAGCAGCCCGGGTTCAGATACGCAGTATTTT